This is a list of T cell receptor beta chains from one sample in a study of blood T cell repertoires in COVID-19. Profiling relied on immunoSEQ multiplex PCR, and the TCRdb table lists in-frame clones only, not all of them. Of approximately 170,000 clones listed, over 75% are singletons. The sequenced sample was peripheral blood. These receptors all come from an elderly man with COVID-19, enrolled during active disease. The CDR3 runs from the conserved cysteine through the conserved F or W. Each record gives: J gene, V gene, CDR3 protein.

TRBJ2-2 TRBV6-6 CASSLTSGGAPGELFF
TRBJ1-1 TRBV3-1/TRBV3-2 CASSPRTDLNTEAFF
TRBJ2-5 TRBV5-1 CASTLTEGETQYF
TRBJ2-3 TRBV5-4 CASSLVGRATDTQYF
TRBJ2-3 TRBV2 CASIPGLSTDTQYF
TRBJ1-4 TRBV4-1 CASSQAPQGAQNEKLFF
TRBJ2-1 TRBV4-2 CASSQLAGNEQFF
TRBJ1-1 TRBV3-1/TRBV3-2 CASSQDSTGSDLGAFF
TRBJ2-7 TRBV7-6 CASSPLPTGANYEQYF
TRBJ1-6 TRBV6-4 CASSPRGRNSPLHF
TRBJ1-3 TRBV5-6 CASSLPTGDSGNTIYF
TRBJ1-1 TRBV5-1 CASSLTGTLIMNTEAFF
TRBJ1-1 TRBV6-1 CASSEASLGGTEAFF
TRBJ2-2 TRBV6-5 CASSRNTGTTGELFF
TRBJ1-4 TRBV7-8 CASSPRGGNEKLFF
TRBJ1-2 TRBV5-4 CASSLVGTGGASGYGYTF
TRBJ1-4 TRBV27 CASSSLGDRPNEKLFF
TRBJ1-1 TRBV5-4 CASSNRQSRMNTEAFF
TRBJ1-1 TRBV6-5 CASSPLRGRDTEAFF
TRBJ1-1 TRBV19 CASSIRPTGGRTEAFF
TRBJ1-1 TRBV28 CASSLLQGSTEAFF
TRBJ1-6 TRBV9 CASSVGGRTEPLHF
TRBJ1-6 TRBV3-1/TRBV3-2 CASSQPHRGNSPLHF
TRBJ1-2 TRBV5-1 CASSLVSQNYGYTF
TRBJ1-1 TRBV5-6 CASSWTGDLTEAFF
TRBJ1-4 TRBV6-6 CASSPGTVYEKLFF
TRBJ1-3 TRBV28 CASSPRTGDPGNTIYF
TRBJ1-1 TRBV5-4 CASSFQGNTEAFF
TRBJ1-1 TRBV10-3 CAITGQAHTEAFF
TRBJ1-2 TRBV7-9 CASSEAGYSGGYTF
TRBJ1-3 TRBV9 CASSPPRAPSGNTIYF
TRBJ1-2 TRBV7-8 CASSLSGTTTYGYTF
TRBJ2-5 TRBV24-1 CATSDLPRQGIREETQYF